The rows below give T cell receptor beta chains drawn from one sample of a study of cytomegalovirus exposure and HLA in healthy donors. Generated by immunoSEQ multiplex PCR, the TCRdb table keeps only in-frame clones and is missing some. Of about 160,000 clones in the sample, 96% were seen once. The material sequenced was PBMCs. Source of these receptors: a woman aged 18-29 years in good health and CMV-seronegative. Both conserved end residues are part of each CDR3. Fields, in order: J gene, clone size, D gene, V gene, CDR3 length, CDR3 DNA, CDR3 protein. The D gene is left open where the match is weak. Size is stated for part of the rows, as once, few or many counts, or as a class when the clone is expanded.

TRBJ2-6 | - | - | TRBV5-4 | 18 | TGTGCCAGCAGCTTAGGGGTCAGCCGATCCTCTGGGGCCAACGTCCTGACTTTC | CASSLGVSRSSGANVLTF
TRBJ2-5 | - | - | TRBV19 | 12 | TGTGCCAGTAAGGGGGGCGGGGGGACCCAGTACTTC | CASKGGGGTQYF
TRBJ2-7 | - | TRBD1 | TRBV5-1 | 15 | TGCGCCAGCAGCTTGGGTGGGACAGGGAACTACGAGCAGTACTTC | CASSLGGTGNYEQYF
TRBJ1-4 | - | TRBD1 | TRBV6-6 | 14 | TGTGCCAGCAGTTCCGGGACAGAGGGTGAAAAACTGTTTTTT | CASSSGTEGEKLFF
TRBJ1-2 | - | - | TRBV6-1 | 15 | TGTGCCAGCAGTGAAGCCGGCCAGGGCCCCTATGGCTACACCTTC | CASSEAGQGPYGYTF
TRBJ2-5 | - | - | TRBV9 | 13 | TGTGCCAGCAGCGTAGGAGGTGGAGAGACCCAGTACTTC | CASSVGGGETQYF
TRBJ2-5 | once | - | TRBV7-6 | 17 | TGTGCCAGCAGCTTAGGGGGCGGGGGCCCTCCGGGAGAGACCCAGTACTTC | CASSLGGGGPPGETQYF
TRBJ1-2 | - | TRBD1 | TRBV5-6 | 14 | TGTGCCAGCAGCCGCGAGACAGGGATGAATGGCTACACCTTC | CASSRETGMNGYTF
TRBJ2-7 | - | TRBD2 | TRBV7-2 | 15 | TGTGCCAGCAGTTCTCGAAGCGGGGGGGCCTACGAGCAGTACTTC | CASSSRSGGAYEQYF
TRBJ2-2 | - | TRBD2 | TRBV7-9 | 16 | TGTGCCAGCAGCGACGTAGCGGGGGCGAACACCGGGGAGCTGTTTTTT | CASSDVAGANTGELFF
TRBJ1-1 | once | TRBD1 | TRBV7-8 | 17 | TGTGCCAGCAGCACCGCGCCCGGGACAGGGGCTAACACTGAAGCTTTCTTT | CASSTAPGTGANTEAFF
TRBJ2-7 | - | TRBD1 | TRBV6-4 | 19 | TGTGCCAGCAGTGACTCAGGTGGGGTTTGGGACAGGGCCCCCTACGAGCAGTACTTC | CASSDSGGVWDRAPYEQYF
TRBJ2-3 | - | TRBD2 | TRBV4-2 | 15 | TGTGCCAGCAGTATAGCGGGCCTGAGCACAGATACGCAGTATTTT | CASSIAGLSTDTQYF
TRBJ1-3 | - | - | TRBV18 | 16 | TGTGCCAGCTCACGCCAGATTCCAAGCTCTGGAAACACCATATATTTT | CASSRQIPSSGNTIYF
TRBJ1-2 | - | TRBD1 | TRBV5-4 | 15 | TGTGCCAGCAGCTTGGCGATGGGACAGGACGCTGGCTACACCTTC | CASSLAMGQDAGYTF
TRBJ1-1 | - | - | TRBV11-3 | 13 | TGTGCCAGCAGCTCGACAGCGAACACTGAAGCTTTCTTT | CASSSTANTEAFF
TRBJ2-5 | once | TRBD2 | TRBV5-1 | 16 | TGCGCCAGCAGCCCATATAACGGGGGGTTATGGGAGACCCAGTACTTC | CASSPYNGGLWETQYF
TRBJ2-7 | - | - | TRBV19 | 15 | TGTGCCAGTAGTACTGGGGCAGGGGTCCCCTACGAGCAGTACTTC | CASSTGAGVPYEQYF
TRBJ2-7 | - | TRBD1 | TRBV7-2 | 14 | TGTGCCAGCAGCTGGGGCCAGGGGGCATACGAGCAGTACTTC | CASSWGQGAYEQYF
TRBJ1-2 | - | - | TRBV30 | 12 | TGTGCCTGGAGCAGGGATCCCCATGGCTACACCTTC | CAWSRDPHGYTF
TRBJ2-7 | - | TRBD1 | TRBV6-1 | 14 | TGTGCCAGCAGGAGGACAGGGGTGGCCTACGAGCAGTACTTC | CASRRTGVAYEQYF
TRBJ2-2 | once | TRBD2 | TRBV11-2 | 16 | TGTGCCAGCAGCCCTAGCGGTAAAAGGAACACCGGGGAGCTGTTTTTT | CASSPSGKRNTGELFF
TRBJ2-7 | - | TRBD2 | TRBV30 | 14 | TGTGCCTGGAGCTACTCCGGGACTAGCTCCGAGCAGTACTTC | CAWSYSGTSSEQYF
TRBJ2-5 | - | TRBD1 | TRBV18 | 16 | TGTGCCAGCTCCCCCTGGACAGGGGGCTTTCTGGAGACCCAGTACTTC | CASSPWTGGFLETQYF
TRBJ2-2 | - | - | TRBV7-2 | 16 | TGTGCCAGCAGCTTAAAGTCAGGGTCGGGCACCGGGGAGCTGTTTTTT | CASSLKSGSGTGELFF
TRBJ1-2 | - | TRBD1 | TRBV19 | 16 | TGTGCCAGTACCCCCCCAGGTAGGGGGCACGGCTATGGCTACACCTTC | CASTPPGRGHGYGYTF
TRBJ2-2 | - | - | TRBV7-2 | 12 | TGTGCCAGCAGCTCAATTCAAGGGGAGCTGTTTTTT | CASSSIQGELFF
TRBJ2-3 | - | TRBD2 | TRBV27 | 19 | TGTGCCAGCAGTTGGGGGGGGGCGGTAGCGGGACCTAGCACAGATACGCAGTATTTT | CASSWGGAVAGPSTDTQYF
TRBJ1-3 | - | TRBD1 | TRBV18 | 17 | TGTGCCAGCTCACCCTACCGGGACAGGGTTTCAGGAAACACCATATATTTT | CASSPYRDRVSGNTIYF
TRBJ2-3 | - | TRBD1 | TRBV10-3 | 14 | TGTGCCATCAGTGGGGGACAGAACACAGATACGCAGTATTTT | CAISGGQNTDTQYF
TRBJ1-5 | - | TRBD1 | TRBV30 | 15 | TGTGCCTGGAGTAAGGGACAGCGTAGCAATCAGCCCCAGCATTTT | CAWSKGQRSNQPQHF
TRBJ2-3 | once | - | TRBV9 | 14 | TGTGCCAGCAGCGTCGGGACAAGCACAGATACGCAGTATTTT | CASSVGTSTDTQYF
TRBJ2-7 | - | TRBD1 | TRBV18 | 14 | TGTGCCAGCTCACCCGGGACAGGGGTCTACGAGCAGTACTTC | CASSPGTGVYEQYF
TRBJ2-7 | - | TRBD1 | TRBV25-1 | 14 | TGTGCCAGCAGCCAGGGACAGGGGAGCTACGAGCAGTACTTC | CASSQGQGSYEQYF
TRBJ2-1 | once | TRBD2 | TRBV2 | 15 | TGTGCCAGCAGGGGGACTAGCGGGGGGGCAGGGGAGCAGTTCTTC | CASRGTSGGAGEQFF
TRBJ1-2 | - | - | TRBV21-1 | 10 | TGTGCCAGCCCGGGACTTGGCTACACCTTC | CASPGLGYTF
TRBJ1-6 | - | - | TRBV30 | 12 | TGTGCCTGTGGGCAGGATAATTCACCCCTCCACTTT | CACGQDNSPLHF
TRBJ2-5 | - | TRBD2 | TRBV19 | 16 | TGTGCCAGTAGTAGGGGTAGCGGGGCCCCACAAGAGACCCAGTACTTC | CASSRGSGAPQETQYF
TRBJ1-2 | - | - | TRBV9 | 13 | TGTGCCAGCAGCGTGCGGTTCAACTATGGCTACACCTTC | CASSVRFNYGYTF
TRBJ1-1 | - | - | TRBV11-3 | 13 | TGTGCCAGCAGCTTAGATGGGAGAACTGAAGCTTTCTTT | CASSLDGRTEAFF
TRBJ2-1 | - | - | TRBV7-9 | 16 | TGTGCCAGCAGCATCCTCCATTCGGCGGATGGTTTTGAGCAGTTCTTC | CASSILHSADGFEQFF
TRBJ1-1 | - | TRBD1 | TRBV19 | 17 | TGTGCCAGTATCCTTCGACCGGGACAGGGGGGGAGGACTGAAGCTTTCTTT | CASILRPGQGGRTEAFF
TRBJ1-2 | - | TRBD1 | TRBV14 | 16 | TGTGCCAGCAGCCAAGCGGGACAGGCGGACGTCTATGGCTACACCTTC | CASSQAGQADVYGYTF
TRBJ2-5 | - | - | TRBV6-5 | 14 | TGTGCCAGCACCTACCCTGTTGGGGAGGAGACCCAGTACTTC | CASTYPVGEETQYF
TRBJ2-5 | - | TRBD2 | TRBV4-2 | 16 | TGTGCCAGCAGCCAAGATAAAGCGGGGGTCCAAGAGACCCAGTACTTC | CASSQDKAGVQETQYF
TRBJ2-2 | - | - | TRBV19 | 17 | TGTGCCAGTAGCGCTCCCCTGGGAAAGGGAGTCACCGGGGAGCTGTTTTTT | CASSAPLGKGVTGELFF